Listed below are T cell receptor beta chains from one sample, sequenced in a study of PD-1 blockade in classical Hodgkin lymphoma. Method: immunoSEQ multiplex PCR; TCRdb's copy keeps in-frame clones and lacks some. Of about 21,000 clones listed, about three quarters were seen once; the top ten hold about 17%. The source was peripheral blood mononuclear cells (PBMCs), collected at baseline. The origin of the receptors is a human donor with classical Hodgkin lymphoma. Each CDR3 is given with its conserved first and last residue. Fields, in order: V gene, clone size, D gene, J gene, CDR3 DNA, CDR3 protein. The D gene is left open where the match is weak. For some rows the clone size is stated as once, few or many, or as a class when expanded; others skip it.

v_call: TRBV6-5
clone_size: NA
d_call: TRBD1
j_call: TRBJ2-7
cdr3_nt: TGTGCCAGCAGAATCACCGGGACAGGGACCTACGAGCAGTACTTC
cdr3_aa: CASRITGTGTYEQYF

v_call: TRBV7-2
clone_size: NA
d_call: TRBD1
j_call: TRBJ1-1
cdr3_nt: TGTGCCAGCAGCTTAAGCGGGACAGGGGACACTGAAGCTTTCTTT
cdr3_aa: CASSLSGTGDTEAFF

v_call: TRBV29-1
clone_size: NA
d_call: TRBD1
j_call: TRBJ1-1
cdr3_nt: TGCAGCGTAGGTAGATTGCAGGGGGCGGATTTAGCGGAAGCTTTCTTT
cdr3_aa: CSVGRLQGADLAEAFF

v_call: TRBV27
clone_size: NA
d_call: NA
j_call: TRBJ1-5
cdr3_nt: TGTGCCAGCAGTGGGTGGGGAGGAGGGAATCAGCCCCAGCATTTT
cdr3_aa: CASSGWGGGNQPQHF

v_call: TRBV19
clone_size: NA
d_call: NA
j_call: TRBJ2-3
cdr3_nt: TGTGCCAGTAAGTCTCGGCGGGACGTCCGCGATACGCAGTATTTT
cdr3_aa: CASKSRRDVRDTQYF

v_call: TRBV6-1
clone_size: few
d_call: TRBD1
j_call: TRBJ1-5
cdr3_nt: TGTGCCAGCAGTGCTTCGCAGGGGGATCAGCCCCAGCATTTT
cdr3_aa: CASSASQGDQPQHF

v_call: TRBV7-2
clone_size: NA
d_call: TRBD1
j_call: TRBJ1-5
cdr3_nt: TGTGCCAGCAGCATACAGGGGGGGGGAAGCAATCAGCCCCAGCATTTT
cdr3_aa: CASSIQGGGSNQPQHF

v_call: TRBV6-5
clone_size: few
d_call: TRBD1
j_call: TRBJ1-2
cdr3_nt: TGTGCCAGCAGTTATTCCGGGACAGCTTTCTATGGCTACACCTTC
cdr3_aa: CASSYSGTAFYGYTF

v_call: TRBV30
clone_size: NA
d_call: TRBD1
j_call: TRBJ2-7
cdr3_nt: TGTGCCTGGAACAGGGGCGACGAGCAGTACTTC
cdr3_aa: CAWNRGDEQYF

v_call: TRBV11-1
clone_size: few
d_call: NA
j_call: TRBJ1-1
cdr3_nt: TGTGCCAGCAGCTTAGCAGAAAACACTGAAGCTTTCTTT
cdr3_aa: CASSLAENTEAFF

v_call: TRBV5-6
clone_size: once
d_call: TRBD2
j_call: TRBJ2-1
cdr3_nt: TGTGCCAGCAGCTTCAGGACTAGCTCCTACAATGAGCAGTTCTTC
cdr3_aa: CASSFRTSSYNEQFF

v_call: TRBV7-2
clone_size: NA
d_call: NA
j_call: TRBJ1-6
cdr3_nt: TGTGCCAGCAGCTTAGCTCAGGGTGGGTCCCTCCACTTT
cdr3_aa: CASSLAQGGSLHF

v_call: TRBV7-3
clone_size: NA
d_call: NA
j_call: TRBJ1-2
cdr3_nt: TGTGCCAGCAGCCCGACCGGGCCTTTTGGGAGTGGCTACACCTTC
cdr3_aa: CASSPTGPFGSGYTF

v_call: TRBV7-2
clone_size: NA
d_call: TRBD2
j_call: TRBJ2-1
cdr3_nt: TGTGCCAGCAGCGGCGCCGGGACTATATACAATGAGCAGTTCTTC
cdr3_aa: CASSGAGTIYNEQFF

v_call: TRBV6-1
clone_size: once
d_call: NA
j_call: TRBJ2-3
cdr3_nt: TGTGCCAGCAGCCACACGGGGGATAGCACAGATACGCAGTATTTT
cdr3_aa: CASSHTGDSTDTQYF

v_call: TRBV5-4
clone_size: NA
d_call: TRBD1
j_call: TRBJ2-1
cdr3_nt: TGTGCCAGCAGCTTGGGTGACAGGGCAGAGCAGTTCTTC
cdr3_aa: CASSLGDRAEQFF

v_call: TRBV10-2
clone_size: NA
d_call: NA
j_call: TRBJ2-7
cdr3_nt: TGCGCCAGCAGTGAGTCGGGGCTAGCAGGCCACGAGCAGTACTTC
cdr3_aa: CASSESGLAGHEQYF

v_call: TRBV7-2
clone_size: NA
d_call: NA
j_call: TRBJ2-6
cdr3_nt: TGTGCCACCCGGATGGGGGGCTCTGGGGCCAACGTCCTGACTTTC
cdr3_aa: CATRMGGSGANVLTF

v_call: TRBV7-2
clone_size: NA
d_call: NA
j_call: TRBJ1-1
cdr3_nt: TGTGCCAGCAGCTTAGGTGGGAGCACTGAAGCTTTCTTT
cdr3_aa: CASSLGGSTEAFF

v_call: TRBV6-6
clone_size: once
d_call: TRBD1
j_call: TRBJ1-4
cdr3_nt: TGTGCCAGCAGTCGCCCGGGACAGGCGTATAATGAAAAACTGTTTTTT
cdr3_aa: CASSRPGQAYNEKLFF

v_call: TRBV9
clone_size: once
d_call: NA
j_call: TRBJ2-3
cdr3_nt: TGTGCCAGCAGCGTAGATGGTGTCACACAAGATACGCAGTATTTT
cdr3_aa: CASSVDGVTQDTQYF

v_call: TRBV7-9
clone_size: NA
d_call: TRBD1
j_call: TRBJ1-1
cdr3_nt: TGTGCCAGCAGCAGGGGGCGCGTGAACACTGAAGCTTTCTTT
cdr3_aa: CASSRGRVNTEAFF

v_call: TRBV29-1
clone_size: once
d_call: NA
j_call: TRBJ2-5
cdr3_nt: TGCAGCGTAGGGATTAGGGGACTTCAAGAGACCCAGTACTTC
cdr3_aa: CSVGIRGLQETQYF

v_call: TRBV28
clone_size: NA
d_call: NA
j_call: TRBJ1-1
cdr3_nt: TGTGCCAGCAGTTCATATCGAATGACAGCCGACACTGAAGCTTTCTTT
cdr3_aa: CASSSYRMTADTEAFF

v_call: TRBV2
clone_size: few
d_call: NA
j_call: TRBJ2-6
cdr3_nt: TGTGCCAGCAGTGTGGCAGGGCGGTGGAATGGGGCCAACGTCCTGACTTTC
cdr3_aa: CASSVAGRWNGANVLTF

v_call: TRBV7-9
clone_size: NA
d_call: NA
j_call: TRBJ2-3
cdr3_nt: TGTGCCAGCAGAATCAATACGCGGCAGTATTTT
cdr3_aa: CASRINTRQYF

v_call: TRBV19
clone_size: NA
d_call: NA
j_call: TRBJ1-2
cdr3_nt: TGTGCCAGTAGTATAATGGGGACCTATGGCTACACCTTC
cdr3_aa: CASSIMGTYGYTF

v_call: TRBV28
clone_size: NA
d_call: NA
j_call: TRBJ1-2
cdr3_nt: TGTGCCAGCAGTTTAGCTCGTGGACCAGGCTACACCTTC
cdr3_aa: CASSLARGPGYTF